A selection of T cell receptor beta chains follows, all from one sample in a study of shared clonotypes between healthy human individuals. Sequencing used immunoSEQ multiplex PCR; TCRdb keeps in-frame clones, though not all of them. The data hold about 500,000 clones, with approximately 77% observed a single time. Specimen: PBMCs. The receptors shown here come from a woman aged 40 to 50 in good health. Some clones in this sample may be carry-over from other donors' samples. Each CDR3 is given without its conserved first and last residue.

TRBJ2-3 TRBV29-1 SVEGVAGSDTQY
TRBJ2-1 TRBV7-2 ASSLALGSAKTGF
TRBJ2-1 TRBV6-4 ASSDGAASEQF
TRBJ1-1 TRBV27 ASSHDRSGVEAF
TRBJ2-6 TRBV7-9 ASSFGQGGQSGANVLT
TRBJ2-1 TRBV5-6 ASSPMTQREFDEQF
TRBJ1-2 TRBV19 ASSTADRDQPYGYT
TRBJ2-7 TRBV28 ASSFPARGVEQY
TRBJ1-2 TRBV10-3 AISSPGTGWLDGYT
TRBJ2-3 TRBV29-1 SVVYWGPGTDTQY
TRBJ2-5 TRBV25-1 ASSEGETQY
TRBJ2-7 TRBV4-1 ASSEGRKTYEQY
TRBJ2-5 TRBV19 ASSIARVKQETQY
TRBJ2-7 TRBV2 ASSEPGASGTYEQY
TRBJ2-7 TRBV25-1 ASTTGQGSYEQY
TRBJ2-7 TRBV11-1 ASTRDRLYEQY
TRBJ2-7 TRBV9 ASSKRLGFDEQY
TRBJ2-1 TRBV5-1 ASSWTGGSDNEQF
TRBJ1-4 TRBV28 ASSLQQGAGEKLF
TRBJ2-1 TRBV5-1 ASSLVSSGSPYNEQF
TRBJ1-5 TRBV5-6 ASSLHRGRMDQPQH
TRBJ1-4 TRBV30 ARGGSGEKLF
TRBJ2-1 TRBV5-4 ASSLSRDTYEQF
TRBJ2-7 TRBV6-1 ASKLTGSTEQY
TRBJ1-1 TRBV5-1 ASSLEFRATEAF
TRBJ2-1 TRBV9 ASSVGTSRNEQF
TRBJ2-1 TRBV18 ASSPSGRANEQF
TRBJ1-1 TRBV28 ASILTGATEAF
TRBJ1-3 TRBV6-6 ASSWTGSGNTIY
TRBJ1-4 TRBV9 ASSARETTNEKLF
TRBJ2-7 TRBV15 ATKNRALYEQY
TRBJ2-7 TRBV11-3 ASSLDGDSEREQY
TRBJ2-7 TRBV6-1 ASTPGAADTYEQY
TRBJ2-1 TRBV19 ASSIRLAFYNEQF
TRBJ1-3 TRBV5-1 ASSLDIGTGNTIY
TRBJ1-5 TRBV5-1 ASSSQGYSNQPQH
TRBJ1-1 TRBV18 ASSPDMNTEAF
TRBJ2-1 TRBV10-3 AISDNSGKDNEQF
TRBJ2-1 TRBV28 ASTALNANEQF
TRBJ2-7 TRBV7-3 ASSYYPGQFYEQY
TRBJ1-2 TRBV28 ASSSATSYYGYT
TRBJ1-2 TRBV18 ASSPNHGSSYGYT
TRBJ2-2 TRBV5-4 AGSVGARDTGELF
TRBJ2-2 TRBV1 TSSQGPSGRANTGELF
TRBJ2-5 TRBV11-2 ASSSLRGAGETQY
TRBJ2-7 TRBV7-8 ASSKTPGPHEQY
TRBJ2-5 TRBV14 ASSQGSSGRAGETQY
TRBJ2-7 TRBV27 AGSGGLAGGPGANEQY
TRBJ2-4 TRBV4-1 ASSQHPERAGDGDIQY
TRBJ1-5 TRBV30 AWSRTGGQPQH
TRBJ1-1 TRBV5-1 ASSEAVGLGTEAF
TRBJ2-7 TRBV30 ALDFDYEQY
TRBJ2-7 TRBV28 ASSLGQGWREQY
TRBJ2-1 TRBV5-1 ASSLDPHGDEQF
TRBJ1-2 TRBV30 AWSLVQPNYGYT
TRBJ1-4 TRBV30 AWSGTATNEKLF